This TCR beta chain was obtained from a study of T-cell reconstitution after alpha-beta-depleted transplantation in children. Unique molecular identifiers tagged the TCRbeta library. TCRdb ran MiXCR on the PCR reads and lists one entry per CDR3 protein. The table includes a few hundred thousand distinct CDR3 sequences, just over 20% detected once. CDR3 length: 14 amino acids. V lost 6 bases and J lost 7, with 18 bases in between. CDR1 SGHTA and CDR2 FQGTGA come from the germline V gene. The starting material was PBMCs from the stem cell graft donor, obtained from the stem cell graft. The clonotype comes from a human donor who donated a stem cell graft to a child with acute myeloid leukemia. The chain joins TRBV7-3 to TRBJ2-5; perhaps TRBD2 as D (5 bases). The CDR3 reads CASRSDEGSGTQYF. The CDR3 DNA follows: TGTGCCAGCAGATCGGACGAGGGAAGTGGGACCCAGTACTTC.